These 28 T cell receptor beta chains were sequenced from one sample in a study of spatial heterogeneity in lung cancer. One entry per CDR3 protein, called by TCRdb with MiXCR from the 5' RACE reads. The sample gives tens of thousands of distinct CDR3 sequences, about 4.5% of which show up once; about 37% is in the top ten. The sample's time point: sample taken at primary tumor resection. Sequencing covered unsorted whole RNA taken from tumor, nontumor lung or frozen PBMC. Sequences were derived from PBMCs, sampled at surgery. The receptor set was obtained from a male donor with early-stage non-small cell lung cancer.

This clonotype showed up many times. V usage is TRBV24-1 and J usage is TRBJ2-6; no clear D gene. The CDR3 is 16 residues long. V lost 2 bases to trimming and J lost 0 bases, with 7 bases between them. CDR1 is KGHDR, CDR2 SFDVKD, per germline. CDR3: CATSDSEFSGANVLTF. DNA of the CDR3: TGTGCCACCAGTGATTCGGAATTCTCTGGGGCCAACGTCCTGACTTTC.

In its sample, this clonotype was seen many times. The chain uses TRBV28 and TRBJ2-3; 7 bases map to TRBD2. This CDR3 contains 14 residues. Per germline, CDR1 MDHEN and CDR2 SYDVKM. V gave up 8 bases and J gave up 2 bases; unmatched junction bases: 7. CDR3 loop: CASAGEPLTDTQYF. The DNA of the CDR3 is TGTGCCAGCGCGGGGGAGCCCCTCACAGATACGCAGTATTTT.

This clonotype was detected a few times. Here the CDR3 reads CASSQQTSGRAGEQYF. The CDR3 DNA reads TGCGCCAGCAGCCAACAGACTAGCGGGAGGGCAGGCGAGCAGTACTTC. The V call is TRBV4-1, the J call TRBJ2-7, with TRBD2 matching over 14 bases. CDR1 and CDR2 from the germline V gene are MGHRA and YSYEKL. The CDR3 has 16 amino acids. J gave up 6 bases and V 2 bases, and 6 bases lay outside the gene matches.

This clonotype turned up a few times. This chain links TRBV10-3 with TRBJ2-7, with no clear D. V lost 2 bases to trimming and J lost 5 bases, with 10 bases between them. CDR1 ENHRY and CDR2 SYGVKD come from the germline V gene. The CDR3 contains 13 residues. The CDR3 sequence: CAISEGIGNEQYF. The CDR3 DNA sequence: TGTGCCATCAGTGAGGGGATTGGAAACGAGCAGTACTTC.

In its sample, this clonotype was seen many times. The CDR3: CASSLDFDEQFF. The CDR3, as DNA: TGTGCCAGCAGCCTCGACTTCGATGAGCAGTTCTTC. The rearrangement links TRBV7-2 to TRBJ2-1; D is uncertain. Trimming removed 5 bases from V and 8 bases from J, with 10 bases in between. CDR1 is SGHTA and CDR2 is FQGNSA in the germline V gene. CDR3 size: 12 residues.

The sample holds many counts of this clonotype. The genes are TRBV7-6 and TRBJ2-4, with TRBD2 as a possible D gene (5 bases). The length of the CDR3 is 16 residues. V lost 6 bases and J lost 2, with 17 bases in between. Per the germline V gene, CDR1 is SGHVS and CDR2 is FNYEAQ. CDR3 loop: CASSPGAAHTKNIQYF. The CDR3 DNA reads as TGTGCCAGCAGTCCAGGAGCGGCCCATACCAAAAACATTCAGTACTTC.

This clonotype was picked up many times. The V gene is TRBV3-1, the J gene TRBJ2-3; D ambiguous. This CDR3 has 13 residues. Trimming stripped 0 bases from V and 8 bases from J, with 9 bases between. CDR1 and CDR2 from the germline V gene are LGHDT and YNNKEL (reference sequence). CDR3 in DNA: TGTGCCAGCAGCCAAGACCGTCGGCCTACGCAGTATTTT. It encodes CASSQDRRPTQYF.

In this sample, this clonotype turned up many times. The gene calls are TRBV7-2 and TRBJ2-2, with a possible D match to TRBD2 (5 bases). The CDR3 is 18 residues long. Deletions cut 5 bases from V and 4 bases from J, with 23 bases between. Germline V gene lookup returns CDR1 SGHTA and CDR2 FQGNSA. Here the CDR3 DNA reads TGTGCCAGCAGCCCCCGGGGTAGCGTGGATATAACCACCGGGGAGCTGTTTTTT. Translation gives CASSPRGSVDITTGELFF.

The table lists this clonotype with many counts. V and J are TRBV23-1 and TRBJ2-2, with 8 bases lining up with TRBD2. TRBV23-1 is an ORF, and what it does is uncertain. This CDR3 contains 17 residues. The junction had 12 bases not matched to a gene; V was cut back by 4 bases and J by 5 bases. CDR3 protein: CASSRGAGTRLTGELFF. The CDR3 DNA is TGCGCCAGCAGTCGAGGGGCGGGGACTAGGCTAACCGGGGAGCTGTTTTTT.

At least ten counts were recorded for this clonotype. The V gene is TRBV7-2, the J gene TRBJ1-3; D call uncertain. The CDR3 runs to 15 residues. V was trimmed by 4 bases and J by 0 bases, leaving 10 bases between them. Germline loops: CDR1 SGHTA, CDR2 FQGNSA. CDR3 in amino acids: CASSSRTGSGNTIYF. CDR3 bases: TGTGCCAGCAGCTCTCGGACGGGCTCTGGAAACACCATATATTTT.

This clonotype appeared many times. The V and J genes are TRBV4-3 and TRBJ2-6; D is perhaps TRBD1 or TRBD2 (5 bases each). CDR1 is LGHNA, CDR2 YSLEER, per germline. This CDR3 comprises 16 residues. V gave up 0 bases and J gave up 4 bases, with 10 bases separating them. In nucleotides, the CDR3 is TGCGCCAGCAGCCAAGATCGAGGGACCGGGGCCAACGTCCTGACTTTC. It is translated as CASSQDRGTGANVLTF.

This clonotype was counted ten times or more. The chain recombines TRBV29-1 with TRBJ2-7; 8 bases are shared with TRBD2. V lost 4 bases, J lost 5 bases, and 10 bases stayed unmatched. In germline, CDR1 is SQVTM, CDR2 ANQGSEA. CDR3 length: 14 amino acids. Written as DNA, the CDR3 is TGCAGCGTTGGACTACTAGCGGCCAGGGACGAGCAGTACTTC. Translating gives CSVGLLAARDEQYF.

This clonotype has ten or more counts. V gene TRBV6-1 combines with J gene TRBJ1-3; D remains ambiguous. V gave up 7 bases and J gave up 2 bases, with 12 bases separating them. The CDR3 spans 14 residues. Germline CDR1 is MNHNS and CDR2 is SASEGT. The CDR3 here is CASTEIGAGNTIYF. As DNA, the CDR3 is TGTGCCAGCACCGAGATAGGTGCTGGAAACACCATATATTTT.

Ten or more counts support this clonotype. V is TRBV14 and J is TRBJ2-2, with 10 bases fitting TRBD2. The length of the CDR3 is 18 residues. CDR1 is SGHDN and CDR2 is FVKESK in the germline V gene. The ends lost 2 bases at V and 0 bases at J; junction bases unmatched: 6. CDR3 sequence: CASSQSSLAGANTGELFF. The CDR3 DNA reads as TGTGCCAGCAGCCAAAGTAGCCTAGCGGGGGCGAACACCGGGGAGCTGTTTTTT.

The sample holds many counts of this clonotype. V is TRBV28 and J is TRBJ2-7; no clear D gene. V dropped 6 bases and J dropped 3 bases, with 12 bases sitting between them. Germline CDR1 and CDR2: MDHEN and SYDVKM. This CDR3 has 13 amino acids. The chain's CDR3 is CASRATVLYEQYF. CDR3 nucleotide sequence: TGTGCCAGCAGGGCTACGGTCCTCTACGAGCAGTACTTC. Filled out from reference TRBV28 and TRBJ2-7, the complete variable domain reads DVKVTQSSRYLVKRTGEKVFLECVQDMDHENMFWYRQDPGLGLRLIYFSYDVKMKEKGDIPEGYSVSREKKERFSLILESASTNQTSMYLCASRATVLYEQYFGPGTRLTVT.

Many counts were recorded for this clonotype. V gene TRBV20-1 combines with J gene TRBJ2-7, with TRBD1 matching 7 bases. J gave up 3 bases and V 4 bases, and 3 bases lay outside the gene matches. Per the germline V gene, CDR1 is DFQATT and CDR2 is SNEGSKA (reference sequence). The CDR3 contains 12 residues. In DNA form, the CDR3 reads TGCAGTGCTAAGGGACAGCGCTACGAGCAGTACTTC. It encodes CSAKGQRYEQYF.

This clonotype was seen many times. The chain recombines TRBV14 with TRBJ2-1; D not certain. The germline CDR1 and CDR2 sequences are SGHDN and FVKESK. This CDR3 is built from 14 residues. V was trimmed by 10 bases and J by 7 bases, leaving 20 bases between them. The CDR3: CATPDPGPANEQFF. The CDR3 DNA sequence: TGTGCCACCCCGGACCCGGGTCCTGCGAATGAGCAGTTCTTC.

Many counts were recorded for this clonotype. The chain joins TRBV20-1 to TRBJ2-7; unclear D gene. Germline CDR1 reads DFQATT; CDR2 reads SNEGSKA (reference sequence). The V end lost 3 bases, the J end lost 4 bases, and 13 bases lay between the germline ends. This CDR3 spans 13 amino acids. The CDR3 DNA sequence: TGCAGTGCTAGGAGAAGCCAGGATTACGAGCAGTACTTC. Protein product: CSARRSQDYEQYF.

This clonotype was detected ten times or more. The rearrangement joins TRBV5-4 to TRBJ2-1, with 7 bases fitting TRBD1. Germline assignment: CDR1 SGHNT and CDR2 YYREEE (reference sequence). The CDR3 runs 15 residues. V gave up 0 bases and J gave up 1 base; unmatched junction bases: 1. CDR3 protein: CASSLEQGSYNEQFF. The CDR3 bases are TGTGCCAGCAGCTTGGAACAGGGGTCCTACAATGAGCAGTTCTTC.

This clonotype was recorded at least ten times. CDR3 region: CASSSGRLGTGELFF. DNA of the CDR3: TGTGCCAGCAGCTCGGGACGGCTAGGAACCGGGGAGCTGTTTTTT. The V gene is TRBV7-3, the J gene TRBJ2-2; D could derive from TRBD1 or TRBD2 (5 bases each). Trimming shortened V by 4 bases and J by 5 bases, and 14 bases separated the two germline ends. The length of the CDR3 is 15 residues. From germline, CDR1 is SGHTA and CDR2 FQGTGA. The variable domain in full, completed from reference TRBV7-3 and TRBJ2-2, reads GAGVSQTPSNKVTEKGKYVELRCDPISGHTALYWYRQSLGQGPEFLIYFQGTGAADDSGLPNDRFFAVRPEGSVSTLKIQRTERGDSAVYLCASSSGRLGTGELFFGEGSRLTVL.

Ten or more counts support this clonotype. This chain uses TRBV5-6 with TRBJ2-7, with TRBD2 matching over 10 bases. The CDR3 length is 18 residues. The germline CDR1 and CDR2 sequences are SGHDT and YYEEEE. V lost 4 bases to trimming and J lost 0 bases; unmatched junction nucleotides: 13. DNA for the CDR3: TGTGCCAGCAGCCCTGGAGTAGCGGGGGGAATCCACTCCTACGAGCAGTACTTC. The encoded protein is CASSPGVAGGIHSYEQYF.

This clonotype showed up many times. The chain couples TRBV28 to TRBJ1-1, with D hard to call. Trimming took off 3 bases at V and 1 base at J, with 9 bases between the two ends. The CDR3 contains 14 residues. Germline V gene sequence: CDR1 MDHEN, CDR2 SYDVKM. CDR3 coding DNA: TGTGCCAGCAGTTTCAGACTTCAGAACACTGAAGCTTTCTTT. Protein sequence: CASSFRLQNTEAFF.

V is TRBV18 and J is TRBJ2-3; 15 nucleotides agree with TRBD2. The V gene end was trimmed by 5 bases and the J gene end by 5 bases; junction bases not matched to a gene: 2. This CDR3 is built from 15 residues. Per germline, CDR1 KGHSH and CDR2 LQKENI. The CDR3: CASSGLAGGEDTQYF. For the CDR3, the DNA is TGTGCCAGCTCAGGACTAGCGGGAGGGGAAGATACGCAGTATTTT. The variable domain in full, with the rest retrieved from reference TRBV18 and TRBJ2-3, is NAGVMQNPRHLVRRRGQEARLRCSPMKGHSHVYWYRQLPEEGLKFMVYLQKENIIDESGMPKERFSAEFPKEGPSILRIQQVVRGDSAAYFCASSGLAGGEDTQYFGPGTRLTVL.

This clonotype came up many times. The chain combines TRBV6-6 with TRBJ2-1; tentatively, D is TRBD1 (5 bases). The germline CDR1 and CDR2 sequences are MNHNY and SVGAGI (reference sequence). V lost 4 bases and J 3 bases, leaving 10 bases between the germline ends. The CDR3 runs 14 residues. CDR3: CASSSQALYNEQFF. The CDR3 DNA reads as TGTGCCAGCAGTTCACAGGCCCTCTACAATGAGCAGTTCTTC.

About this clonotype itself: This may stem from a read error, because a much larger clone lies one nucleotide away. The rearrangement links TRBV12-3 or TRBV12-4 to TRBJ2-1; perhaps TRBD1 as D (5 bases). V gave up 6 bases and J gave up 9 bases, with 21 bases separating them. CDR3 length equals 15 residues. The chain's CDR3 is CASSFDRTRWGEQFF. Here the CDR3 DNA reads TGTGCCAGCAGCTTTGACAGAACACGATGGGGTGAGCAGTTCTTC.

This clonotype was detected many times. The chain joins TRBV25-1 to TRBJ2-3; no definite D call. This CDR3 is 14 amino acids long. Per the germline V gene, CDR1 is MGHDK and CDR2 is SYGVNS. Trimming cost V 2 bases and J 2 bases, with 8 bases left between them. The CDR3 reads CASSEAHVTDTQYF. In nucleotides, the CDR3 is TGTGCCAGCAGTGAAGCTCACGTCACAGATACGCAGTATTTT. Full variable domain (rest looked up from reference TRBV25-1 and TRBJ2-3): EADIYQTPRYLVIGTGKKITLECSQTMGHDKMYWYQQDPGMELHLIHYSYGVNSTEKGDLSSESTVSRIRTEHFPLTLESARPSHTSQYLCASSEAHVTDTQYFGPGTRLTVL.

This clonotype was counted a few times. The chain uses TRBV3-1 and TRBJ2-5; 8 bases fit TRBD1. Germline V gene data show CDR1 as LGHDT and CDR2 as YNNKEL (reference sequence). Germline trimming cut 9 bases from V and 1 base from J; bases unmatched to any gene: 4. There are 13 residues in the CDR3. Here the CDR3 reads CASSGGTQETQYF. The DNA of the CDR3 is TGTGCCAGTTCAGGGGGCACCCAAGAGACCCAGTACTTC.

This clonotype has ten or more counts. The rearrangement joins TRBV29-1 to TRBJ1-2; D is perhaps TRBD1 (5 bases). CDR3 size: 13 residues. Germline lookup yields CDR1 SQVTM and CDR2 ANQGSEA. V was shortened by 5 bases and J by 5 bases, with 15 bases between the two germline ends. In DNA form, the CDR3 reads TGCAGCGTTCAGGGCGCCCTGGAGTATGGCTACACCTTC. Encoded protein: CSVQGALEYGYTF.